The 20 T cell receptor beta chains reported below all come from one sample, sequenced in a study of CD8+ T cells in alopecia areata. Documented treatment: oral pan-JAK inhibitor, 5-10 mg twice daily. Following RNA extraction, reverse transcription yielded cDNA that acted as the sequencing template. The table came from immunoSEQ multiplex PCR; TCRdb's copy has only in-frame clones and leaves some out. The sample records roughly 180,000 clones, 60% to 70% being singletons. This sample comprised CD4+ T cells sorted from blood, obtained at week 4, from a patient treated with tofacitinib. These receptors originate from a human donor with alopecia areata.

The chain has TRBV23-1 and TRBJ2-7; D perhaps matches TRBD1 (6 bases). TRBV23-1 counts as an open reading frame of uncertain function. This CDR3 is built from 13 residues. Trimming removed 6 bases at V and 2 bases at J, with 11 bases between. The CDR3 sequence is CASRQTGPYEQYF. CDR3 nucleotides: TGCGCCAGCAGACAGACAGGCCCCTACGAGCAGTACTTC.

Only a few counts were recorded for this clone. CDR3 DNA sequence: TGTGCCAGCAGATCCTCTGGGGCCAACGTCCTGACTTTC. Amino acids: CASRSSGANVLTF. The rearrangement joins TRBV5-4 to TRBJ2-6; no clear D. The CDR3 is 13 residues long. Trimming pared 5 bases from V and 0 bases from J, leaving 3 bases between. Germline V gives CDR1 SGHNT, CDR2 YYREEE (reference sequence).

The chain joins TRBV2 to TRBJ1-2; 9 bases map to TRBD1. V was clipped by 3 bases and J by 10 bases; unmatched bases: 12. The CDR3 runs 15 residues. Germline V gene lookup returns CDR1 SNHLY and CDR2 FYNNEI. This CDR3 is CASSDYPPGTGSYTF. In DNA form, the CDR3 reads TGTGCCAGCAGTGATTACCCTCCCGGGACAGGGTCCTACACCTTC.

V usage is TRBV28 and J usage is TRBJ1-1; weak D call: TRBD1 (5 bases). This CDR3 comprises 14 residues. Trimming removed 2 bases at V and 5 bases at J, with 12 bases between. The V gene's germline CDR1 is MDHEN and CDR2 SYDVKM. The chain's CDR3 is CASSLRGSGTEAFF. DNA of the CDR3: TGTGCCAGCAGTTTACGGGGGAGTGGTACTGAAGCTTTCTTT.

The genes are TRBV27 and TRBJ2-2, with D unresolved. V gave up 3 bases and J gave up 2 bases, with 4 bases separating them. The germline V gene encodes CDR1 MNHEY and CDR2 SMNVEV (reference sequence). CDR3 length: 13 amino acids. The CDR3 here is CASSFINTGELFF. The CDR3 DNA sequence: TGTGCCAGCAGTTTCATAAACACCGGGGAGCTGTTTTTT.

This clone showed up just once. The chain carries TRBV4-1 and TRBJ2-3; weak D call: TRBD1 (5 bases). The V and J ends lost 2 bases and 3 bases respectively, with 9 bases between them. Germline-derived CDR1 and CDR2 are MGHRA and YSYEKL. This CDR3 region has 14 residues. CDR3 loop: CASSQNSGTDTQYF. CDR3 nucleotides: TGCGCCAGCAGCCAAAACTCAGGGACAGATACGCAGTATTTT.

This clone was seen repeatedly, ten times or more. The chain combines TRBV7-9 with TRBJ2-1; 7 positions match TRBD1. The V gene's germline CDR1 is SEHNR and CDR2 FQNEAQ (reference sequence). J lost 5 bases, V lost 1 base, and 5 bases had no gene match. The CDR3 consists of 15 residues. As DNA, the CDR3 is TGTGCCAGCAGCTTAGTAGCAGGGGGAAACAATGAGCAGTTCTTC. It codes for CASSLVAGGNNEQFF.

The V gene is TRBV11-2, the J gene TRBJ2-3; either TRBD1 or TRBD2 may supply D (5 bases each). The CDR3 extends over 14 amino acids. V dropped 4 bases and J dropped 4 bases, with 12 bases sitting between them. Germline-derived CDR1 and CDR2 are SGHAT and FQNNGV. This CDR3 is CASSSGTLADTQYF. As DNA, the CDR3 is TGTGCCAGCAGCTCCGGGACCTTGGCAGATACGCAGTATTTT.

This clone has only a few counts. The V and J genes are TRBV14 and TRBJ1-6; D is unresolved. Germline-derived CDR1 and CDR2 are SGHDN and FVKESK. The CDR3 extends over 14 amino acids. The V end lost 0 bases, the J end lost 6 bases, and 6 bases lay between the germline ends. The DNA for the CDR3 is TGTGCCAGCAGCCAAGATGGGGTTAATTCACCCCTCCACTTT. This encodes CASSQDGVNSPLHF.

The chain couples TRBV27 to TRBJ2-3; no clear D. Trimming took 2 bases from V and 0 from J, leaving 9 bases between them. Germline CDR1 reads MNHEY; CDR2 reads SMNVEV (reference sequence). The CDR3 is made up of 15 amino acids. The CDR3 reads CASSLNEPSTDTQYF. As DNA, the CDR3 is TGTGCCAGCAGTTTAAACGAACCTAGCACAGATACGCAGTATTTT.

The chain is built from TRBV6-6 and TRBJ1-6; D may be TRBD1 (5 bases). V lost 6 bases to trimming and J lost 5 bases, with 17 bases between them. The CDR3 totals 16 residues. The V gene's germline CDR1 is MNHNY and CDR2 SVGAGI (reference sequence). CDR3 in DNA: TGTGCCAGCAGACCTTCACGGCAGGGAAATAATTCACCCCTCCACTTT. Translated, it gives CASRPSRQGNNSPLHF.

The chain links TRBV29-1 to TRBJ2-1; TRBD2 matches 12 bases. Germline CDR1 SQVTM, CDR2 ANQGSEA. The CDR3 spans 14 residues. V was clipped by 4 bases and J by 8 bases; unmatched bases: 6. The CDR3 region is CSVAASGGAYEQFF. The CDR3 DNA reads TGCAGCGTTGCCGCTAGCGGGGGGGCCTATGAGCAGTTCTTC.

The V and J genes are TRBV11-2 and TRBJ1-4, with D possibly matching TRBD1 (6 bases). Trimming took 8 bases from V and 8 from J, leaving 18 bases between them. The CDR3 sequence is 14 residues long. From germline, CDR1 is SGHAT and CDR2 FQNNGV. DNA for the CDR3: TGTGCCAGCCGACCCTCGGGTAGGGGGGAAAAACTGTTTTTT. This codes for CASRPSGRGEKLFF. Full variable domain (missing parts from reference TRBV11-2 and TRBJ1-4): EAGVAQSPRYKIIEKRQSVAFWCNPISGHATLYWYQQILGQGPKLLIQFQNNGVVDDSQLPKDRFSAERLKGVDSTLKIQPAKLEDSAVYLCASRPSGRGEKLFFGSGTQLSVL.

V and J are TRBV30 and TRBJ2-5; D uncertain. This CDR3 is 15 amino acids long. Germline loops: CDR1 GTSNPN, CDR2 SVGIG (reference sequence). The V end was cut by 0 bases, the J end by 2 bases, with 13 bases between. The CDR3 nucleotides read TGTGCCTGGAGTGTAAACGGCCTAAAGCAAGAGACCCAGTACTTC. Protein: CAWSVNGLKQETQYF.

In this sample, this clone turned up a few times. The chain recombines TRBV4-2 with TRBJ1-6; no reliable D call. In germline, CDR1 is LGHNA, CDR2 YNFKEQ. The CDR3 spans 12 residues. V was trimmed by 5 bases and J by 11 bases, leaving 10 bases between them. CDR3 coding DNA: TGTGCCAGCAGCGACTCGGGCCCACCCCTCCACTTT. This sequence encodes CASSDSGPPLHF.

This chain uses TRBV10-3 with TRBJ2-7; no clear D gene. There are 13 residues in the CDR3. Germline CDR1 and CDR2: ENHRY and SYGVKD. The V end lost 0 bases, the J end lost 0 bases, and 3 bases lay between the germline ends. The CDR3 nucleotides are TGTGCCATCAGTGAGTCAGTCTCCTACGAGCAGTACTTC. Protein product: CAISESVSYEQYF.

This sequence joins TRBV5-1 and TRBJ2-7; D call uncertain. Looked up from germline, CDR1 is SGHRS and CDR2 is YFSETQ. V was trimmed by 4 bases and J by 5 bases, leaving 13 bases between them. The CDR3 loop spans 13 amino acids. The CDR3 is CASSRTEIHEQYF. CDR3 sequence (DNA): TGCGCCAGCAGCAGAACCGAGATCCACGAGCAGTACTTC.

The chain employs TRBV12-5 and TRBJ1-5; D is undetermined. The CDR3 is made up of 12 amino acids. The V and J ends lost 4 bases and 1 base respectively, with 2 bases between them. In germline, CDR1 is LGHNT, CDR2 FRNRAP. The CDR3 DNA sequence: TGTGCTAGTGGTTACAGCAATCAGCCCCAGCATTTT. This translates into CASGYSNQPQHF.

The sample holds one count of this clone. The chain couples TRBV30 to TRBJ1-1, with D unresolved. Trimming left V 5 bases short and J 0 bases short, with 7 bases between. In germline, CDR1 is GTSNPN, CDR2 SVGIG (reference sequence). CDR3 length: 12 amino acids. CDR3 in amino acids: CAWDRVNTEAFF. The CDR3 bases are TGTGCCTGGGATCGGGTGAACACTGAAGCTTTCTTT.

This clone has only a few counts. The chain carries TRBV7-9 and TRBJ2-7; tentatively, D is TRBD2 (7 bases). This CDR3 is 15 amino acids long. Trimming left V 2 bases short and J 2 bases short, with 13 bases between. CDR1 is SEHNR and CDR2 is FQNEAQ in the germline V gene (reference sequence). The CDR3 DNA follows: TGTGCCAGCAGCTTAAGCGGGACACTCGCCTACGAGCAGTACTTC. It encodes CASSLSGTLAYEQYF.